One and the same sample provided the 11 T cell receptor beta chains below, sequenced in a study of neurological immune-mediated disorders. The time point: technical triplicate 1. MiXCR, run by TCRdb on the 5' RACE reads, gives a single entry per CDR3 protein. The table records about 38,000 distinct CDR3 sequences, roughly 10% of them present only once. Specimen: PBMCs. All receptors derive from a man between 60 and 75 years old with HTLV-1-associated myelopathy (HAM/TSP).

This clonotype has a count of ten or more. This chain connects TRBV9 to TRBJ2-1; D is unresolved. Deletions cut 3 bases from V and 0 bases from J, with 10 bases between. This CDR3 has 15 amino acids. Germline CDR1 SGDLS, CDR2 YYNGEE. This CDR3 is CASSAAPDSYNEQFF. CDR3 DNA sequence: TGTGCCAGCAGCGCCGCCCCTGACTCCTACAATGAGCAGTTCTTC.

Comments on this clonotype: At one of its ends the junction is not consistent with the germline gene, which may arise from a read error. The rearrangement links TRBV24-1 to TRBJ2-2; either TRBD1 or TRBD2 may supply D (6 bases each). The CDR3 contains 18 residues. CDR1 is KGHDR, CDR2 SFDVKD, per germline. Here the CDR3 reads CATSDSSGALGLTRELYF. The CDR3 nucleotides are TGTGCCACCAGTGATTCTTCGGGGGCCCTAGGGCTCACCAGGGAGCTGTATTTT.

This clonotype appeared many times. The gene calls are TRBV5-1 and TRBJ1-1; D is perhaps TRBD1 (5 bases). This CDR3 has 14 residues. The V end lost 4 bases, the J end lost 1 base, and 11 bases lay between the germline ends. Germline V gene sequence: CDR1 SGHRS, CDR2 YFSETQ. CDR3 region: CASSRDLGNTEAFF. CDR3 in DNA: TGCGCCAGCAGCCGGGACCTCGGGAACACTGAAGCTTTCTTT.

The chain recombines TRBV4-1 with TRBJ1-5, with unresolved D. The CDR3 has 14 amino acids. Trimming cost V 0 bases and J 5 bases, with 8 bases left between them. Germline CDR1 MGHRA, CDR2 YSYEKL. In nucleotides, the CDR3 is TGCGCCAGCAGCCAAGATACTCCCGATCAGCCCCAGCATTTT. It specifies CASSQDTPDQPQHF.

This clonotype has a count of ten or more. The DNA of the CDR3 is TGCAGTGGGGCACGTGGGAACCAAGAGACCCAGTACTTC. Its translation is CSGARGNQETQYF. This chain uses TRBV20-1 with TRBJ2-5; D gene unclear. Germline values: CDR1 DFQATT, CDR2 SNEGSKA (reference sequence). The V end was cut by 7 bases, the J end by 0 bases, with 12 bases between. This CDR3 comprises 13 residues.

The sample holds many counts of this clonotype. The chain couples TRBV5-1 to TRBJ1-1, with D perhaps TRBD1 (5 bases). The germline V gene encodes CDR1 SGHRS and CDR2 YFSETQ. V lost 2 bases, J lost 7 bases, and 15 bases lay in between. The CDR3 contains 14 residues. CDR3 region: CASSFPGPGVEAFF. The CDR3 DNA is TGCGCCAGCAGCTTTCCAGGGCCCGGAGTTGAAGCTTTCTTT.

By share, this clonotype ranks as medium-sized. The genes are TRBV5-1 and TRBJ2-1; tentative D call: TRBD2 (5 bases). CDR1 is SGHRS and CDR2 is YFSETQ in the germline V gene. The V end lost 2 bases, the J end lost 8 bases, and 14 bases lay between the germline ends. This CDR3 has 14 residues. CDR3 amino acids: CASSLSGRVDEQFF. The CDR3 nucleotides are TGCGCCAGCAGCTTAAGCGGAAGAGTGGATGAGCAGTTCTTC.

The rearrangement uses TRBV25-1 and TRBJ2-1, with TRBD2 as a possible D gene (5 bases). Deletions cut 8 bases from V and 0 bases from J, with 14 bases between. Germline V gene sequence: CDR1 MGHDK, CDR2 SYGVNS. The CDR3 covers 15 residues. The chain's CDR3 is CASALSGGSYNEQFF. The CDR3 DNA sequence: TGTGCCAGCGCCCTATCTGGAGGCTCCTACAATGAGCAGTTCTTC.

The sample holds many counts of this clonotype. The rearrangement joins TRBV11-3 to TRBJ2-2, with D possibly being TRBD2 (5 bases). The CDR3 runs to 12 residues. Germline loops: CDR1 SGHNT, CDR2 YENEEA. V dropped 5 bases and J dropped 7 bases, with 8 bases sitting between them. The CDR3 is CASSPRVGELFF. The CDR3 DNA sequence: TGTGCCAGCAGCCCGCGGGTCGGGGAGCTGTTTTTT.

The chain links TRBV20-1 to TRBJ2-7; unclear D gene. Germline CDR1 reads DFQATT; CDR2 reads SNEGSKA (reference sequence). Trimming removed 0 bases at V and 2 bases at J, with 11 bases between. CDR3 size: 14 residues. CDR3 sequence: CSARDLGSTYEQYF. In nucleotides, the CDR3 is TGCAGTGCTAGAGATCTCGGCAGCACCTACGAGCAGTACTTC.

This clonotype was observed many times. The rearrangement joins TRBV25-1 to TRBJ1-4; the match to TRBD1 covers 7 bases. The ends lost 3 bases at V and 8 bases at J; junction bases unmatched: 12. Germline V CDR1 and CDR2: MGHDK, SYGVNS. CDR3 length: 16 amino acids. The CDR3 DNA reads TGTGCCAGCAGTGACCTTATGAGAGGGGGCCGGGAAAAACTGTTTTTT. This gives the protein CASSDLMRGGREKLFF.